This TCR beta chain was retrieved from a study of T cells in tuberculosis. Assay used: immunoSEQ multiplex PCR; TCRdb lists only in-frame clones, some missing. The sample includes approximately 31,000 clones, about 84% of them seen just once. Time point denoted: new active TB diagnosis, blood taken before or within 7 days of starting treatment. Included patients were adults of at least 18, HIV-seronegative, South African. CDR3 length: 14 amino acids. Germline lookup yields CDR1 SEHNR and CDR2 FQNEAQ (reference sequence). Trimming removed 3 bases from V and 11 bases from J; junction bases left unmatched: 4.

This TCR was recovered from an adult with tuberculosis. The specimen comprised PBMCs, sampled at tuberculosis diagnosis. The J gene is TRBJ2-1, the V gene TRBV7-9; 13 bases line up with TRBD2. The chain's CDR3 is CASSFGGTSGKQFF. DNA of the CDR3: TGTGCCAGCAGCTTTGGGGGGACTAGCGGGAAGCAGTTCTTC.